This entry concerns a single T cell receptor (beta chain). V shed 2 bases and J shed 11 bases, with 10 bases lying between them. CDR3 length equals 11 residues. TCRdb's table, derived via immunoSEQ multiplex PCR, lists solely in-frame clones and lacks some. The sample holds around 70,000 clones, around 87% seen once. The data originate from a study of radiotherapy plus CTLA-4 blockade in lung cancer. The TCR originated in a human donor with non-small cell lung cancer that progressed on radiotherapy plus ipilimumab. The sample was peripheral blood, taken from a patient treated with radiotherapy plus ipilimumab. The genes are TRBV23-1 and TRBJ2-7; maybe TRBD1 (6 bases). Being an ORF, TRBV23-1 has a function that is uncertain. CDR3 coding DNA: TGCGCCAGCAGTCAAGTGCCAGGGGAGTACGTC. This translates into CASSQVPGEYV.